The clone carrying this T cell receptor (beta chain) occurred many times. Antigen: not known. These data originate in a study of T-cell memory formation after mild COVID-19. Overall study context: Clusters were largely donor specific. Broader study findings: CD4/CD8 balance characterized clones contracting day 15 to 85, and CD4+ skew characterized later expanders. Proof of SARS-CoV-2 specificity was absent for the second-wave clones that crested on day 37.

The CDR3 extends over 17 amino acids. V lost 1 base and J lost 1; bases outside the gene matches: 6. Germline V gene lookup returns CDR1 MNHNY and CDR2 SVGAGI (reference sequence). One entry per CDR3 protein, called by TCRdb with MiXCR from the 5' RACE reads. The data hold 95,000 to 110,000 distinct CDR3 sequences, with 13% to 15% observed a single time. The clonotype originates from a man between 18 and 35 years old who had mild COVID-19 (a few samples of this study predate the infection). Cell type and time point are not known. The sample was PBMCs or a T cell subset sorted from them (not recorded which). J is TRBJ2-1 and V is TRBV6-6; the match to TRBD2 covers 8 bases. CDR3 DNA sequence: TGTGCCAGCAGTTACTATTTCGGGGGGGTGTCCTACAATGAGCAGTTCTTC. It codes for CASSYYFGGVSYNEQFF.